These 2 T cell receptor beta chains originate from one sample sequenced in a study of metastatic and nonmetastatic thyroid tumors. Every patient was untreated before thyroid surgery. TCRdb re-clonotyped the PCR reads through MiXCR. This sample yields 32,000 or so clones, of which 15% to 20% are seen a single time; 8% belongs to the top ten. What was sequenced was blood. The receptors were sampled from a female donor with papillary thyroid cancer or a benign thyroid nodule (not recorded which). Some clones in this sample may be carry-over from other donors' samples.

CDR3 sequence (DNA): TGCAGTGCTCCCAGGGGCAGCGAGCAGTACTTC. Protein sequence: CSAPRGSEQYF. The gene calls are TRBV20-1 and TRBJ2-7, with a tentative D call TRBD1 (6 bases). Germline values: CDR1 DFQATT, CDR2 SNEGSKA (reference sequence). V shed 5 bases and J shed 6 bases, with 11 bases lying between them. This CDR3 comprises 11 residues.

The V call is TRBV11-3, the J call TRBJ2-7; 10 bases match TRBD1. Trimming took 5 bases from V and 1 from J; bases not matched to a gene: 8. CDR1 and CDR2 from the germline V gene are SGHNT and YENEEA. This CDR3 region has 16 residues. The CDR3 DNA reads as TGTGCCAGCAGCGCCCAGCGGACAGGGGGTTCCTACGAGCAGTACTTC. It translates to CASSAQRTGGSYEQYF.